The 10 T cell receptor beta chains below were found in one sample sequenced in a study of T cell responses to AZD1222 COVID-19 vaccine (dated by TCRdb to about 2021). The protocol used for the library was the immunoSEQ multiplex PCR assay. This is the immuneACCESS table as TCRdb keeps it, with only in-frame sequences that have V and J called. A part of the clones is gone; compared with another copy, unresolved V genes explain less than half, and the rest is unexplained. The table for this sample lists roughly 180,000 clones; 90% to 95% of them were counted only once. Together, the top ten hold 1% of the sample. This sample's time point label indicates: about 28 days (+/-7) after the second vaccine dose. Read against the paper, the sample's treatment or condition label means: meningococcal conjugate vaccine given as trial control. The sequencing here drew on peripheral blood, taken 28 days after the second dose of the MenACWY control vaccine. These receptors were collected from an adult who received the MenACWY meningococcal vaccine as a control.

The chain uses TRBV19 and TRBJ2-4, with D possibly TRBD1 on 6 matching bases. Trimming cost V 1 base and J 8 bases, with 21 bases left between them. Per the germline V gene, CDR1 is LNHDA and CDR2 is SQIVND (reference sequence). The CDR3 is 17 residues long. CDR3 loop: CASSIGGTRPLIDIQYF. Here the CDR3 DNA reads TGTGCCAGTAGTATAGGAGGGACAAGGCCTCTAATAGACATTCAGTACTTC.

The chain joins TRBV5-1 to TRBJ1-2; possibly TRBD1 for D (5 bases). The CDR3 covers 14 residues. Trimming stripped 4 bases from V and 2 bases from J, with 12 bases between. From germline, CDR1 is SGHRS and CDR2 YFSETQ. For the CDR3, the DNA is TGCGCCAGCAGCCCGACAGCCGGCAACTATGGCTACACCTTC. This sequence encodes CASSPTAGNYGYTF.

V usage is TRBV19 and J usage is TRBJ1-6; 8 bases map to TRBD1. This CDR3 comprises 15 residues. Germline V gene lookup returns CDR1 LNHDA and CDR2 SQIVND (reference sequence). V lost 6 bases to trimming and J lost 6 bases; unmatched junction nucleotides: 7. CDR3 DNA: TGTGCCAGTAGCCCCCAGGACAGGGCTAATTCACCCCTCCACTTT. The encoded protein is CASSPQDRANSPLHF.

This chain connects TRBV7-9 to TRBJ1-6; D might be TRBD1 (6 bases). V was pared by 3 bases and J by 6 bases, with 9 bases between. This CDR3 has 14 residues. The germline V gene encodes CDR1 SEHNR and CDR2 FQNEAQ (reference sequence). CDR3 in DNA: TGTGCCAGCAGCTTGGGGGCTGTTAATTCACCCCTCCACTTT. Amino acids: CASSLGAVNSPLHF.

The chain couples TRBV6-5 to TRBJ1-4; 9 nucleotides line up with TRBD1. The V segment lost 7 bases and the J segment 11 bases; nucleotides outside the gene matches: 11. The germline V gene encodes CDR1 MNHEY and CDR2 SVGAGI. The CDR3 is 14 residues long. For the CDR3, the DNA is TGTGCCAGCACCTCGGACAGGGGTGGAGACAAACTGTTTTTT. Encoded protein: CASTSDRGGDKLFF.

This clone was detected only once. The CDR3 region is CASSDWDLSNQPQHF. The CDR3 region has the DNA TGTGCCAGCAGTGACTGGGATTTGAGCAATCAGCCCCAGCATTTT. V usage is TRBV2 and J usage is TRBJ1-5; D call uncertain. This CDR3 contains 15 residues. Looked up from germline, CDR1 is SNHLY and CDR2 is FYNNEI. Trimming pared 3 bases from V and 1 base from J, leaving 10 bases between. The full variable domain, with the rest looked up from reference TRBV2 and TRBJ1-5, is EPEVTQTPSHQVTQMGQEVILRCVPISNHLYFYWYRQILGQKVEFLVSFYNNEISEKSEIFDDQFSVERPDGSNFTLKIRSTKLEDSAMYFCASSDWDLSNQPQHFGDGTRLSIL.

The chain uses TRBV10-3 and TRBJ2-5; D possibly corresponds to TRBD2 (6 bases). Trimming took 6 bases from V and 9 from J, leaving 17 bases between them. CDR1 is ENHRY and CDR2 is SYGVKD in the germline V gene. This CDR3 has 13 residues. The CDR3: CAISRDSSSAQYF. The CDR3 DNA is TGTGCCATCAGCAGGGACTCCTCCTCGGCCCAGTACTTC.

J is TRBJ1-5 and V is TRBV28; D unresolved. CDR1 is MDHEN and CDR2 is SYDVKM in the germline V gene. The CDR3 runs to 12 residues. V gave up 7 bases and J gave up 4 bases, with 8 bases separating them. DNA for the CDR3: TGTGCCAGCACGGATGCAAATCAGCCCCAGCATTTT. As protein: CASTDANQPQHF.

The chain uses TRBV10-1 and TRBJ2-3; D gene ambiguous. V was shortened by 6 bases and J by 2 bases, with 12 bases between the two germline ends. Germline-derived CDR1 and CDR2 are WNHNN and SYGVQD (reference sequence). The CDR3 is made up of 14 amino acids. The DNA of the CDR3 is TGCGCCAGCAGCCCCAGGATCCACACAGATACGCAGTATTTT. Translation: CASSPRIHTDTQYF.

The chain uses TRBV30 and TRBJ2-2, with D perhaps TRBD2 (6 bases). Germline CDR1 and CDR2: GTSNPN and SVGIG (reference sequence). The CDR3 totals 16 residues. Trimming removed 6 bases at V and 5 bases at J, with 22 bases between. DNA for the CDR3: TGTGCCTGTACCACAGTGCCCCTCGGGAGTACCGGGGAGCTGTTTTTT. It encodes CACTTVPLGSTGELFF.